Listed here are 24 T cell receptor beta chains from one sample, sequenced in a study of cytomegalovirus exposure and HLA in healthy donors. The PCR made use of 60 Vbeta and 13 Jbeta primers. TCRdb's table, derived via immunoSEQ multiplex PCR, lists solely in-frame clones and lacks some. Its table records 75,000 to 95,000 clones. The source material was PBMCs. Receptors originate from a woman aged 55-70 years in good health and CMV-seronegative.

The V and J genes are TRBV19 and TRBJ2-4; 8 bases are a match to TRBD1. Germline values: CDR1 LNHDA, CDR2 SQIVND (reference sequence). Trimming removed 4 bases from V and 6 bases from J; junction bases left unmatched: 5. CDR3 length: 14 residues. The chain's CDR3 is CASSTRTGLNIQYF. CDR3 bases: TGTGCCAGTAGTACCAGGACAGGGCTAAACATTCAGTACTTC. The variable domain in full, with the rest retrieved from reference TRBV19 and TRBJ2-4, is DGGITQSPKYLFRKEGQNVTLSCEQNLNHDAMYWYRQDPGQGLRLIYYSQIVNDFQKGDIAEGYSVSREKKESFPLTVTSAQKNPTAFYLCASSTRTGLNIQYFGAGTRLSVL.

This chain joins TRBV27 and TRBJ2-7, with D maybe TRBD1 (6 bases). This CDR3 has 13 amino acids. Germline loops: CDR1 MNHEY, CDR2 SMNVEV (reference sequence). Between the trimmed V and J ends, which lost 2 bases and 6 bases, there was a span of 11 bases. The CDR3 sequence: CASSLNRDTEQYF. CDR3 DNA: TGTGCCAGCAGTTTAAACCGGGACACCGAGCAGTACTTC.

This rearrangement joins TRBV28 to TRBJ1-1; 8 bases match TRBD1. Losses at the gene ends were 2 bases for V and 4 bases for J; bases not matched to a gene: 15. Germline lookup yields CDR1 MDHEN and CDR2 SYDVKM. The CDR3 loop spans 18 amino acids. The CDR3 coding sequence is TGTGCCAGCAGTTTAGTACTACAGGGGGGAGGCTTAGGCACTGAAGCTTTCTTT. Amino acids: CASSLVLQGGGLGTEAFF.

The chain recombines TRBV5-6 with TRBJ1-5, with TRBD1 matching 8 bases. Germline values: CDR1 SGHDT, CDR2 YYEEEE. After removal of 0 bases from V and 4 bases from J, the junction contained 3 bases not matched to a gene. The CDR3 has 15 amino acids. CDR3 in DNA: TGTGCCAGCAGCTTGGCAGGGGGCGTAAATCAGCCCCAGCATTTT. This sequence encodes CASSLAGGVNQPQHF.

The chain uses TRBV4-3 and TRBJ1-1; 8 nucleotides agree with TRBD1. The CDR3 runs 20 residues. CDR1 is LGHNA and CDR2 is YSLEER in the germline V gene. The V gene end was trimmed by 0 bases and the J gene end by 2 bases; junction bases not matched to a gene: 17. The CDR3 DNA is TGCGCCAGCAGCCAAGACACCCGGACAGGGTTCCGTTTTGGAAACACTGAAGCTTTCTTT. This gives the protein CASSQDTRTGFRFGNTEAFF.

This sequence joins TRBV4-2 and TRBJ1-5; D not resolved. Trimming shortened V by 0 bases and J by 4 bases, and 10 bases separated the two germline ends. CDR3 length: 15 residues. Germline V gives CDR1 LGHNA, CDR2 YNFKEQ. In DNA, the CDR3 is TGTGCCAGCAGCCAAGACTTTACGGGGAATCAGCCCCAGCATTTT. Protein sequence: CASSQDFTGNQPQHF.

The chain recombines TRBV6-5 with TRBJ2-1, with 7 bases matching TRBD2. Losses at the gene ends were 7 bases for V and 4 bases for J; bases not matched to a gene: 10. Germline CDR1 MNHEY, CDR2 SVGAGI. This CDR3 contains 15 residues. The CDR3: CASTDGASGYNEQFF. The CDR3 region has the DNA TGTGCCAGCACCGACGGGGCTAGCGGATACAATGAGCAGTTCTTC.

The chain uses TRBV29-1 and TRBJ1-2, with D unresolved. The CDR3 loop spans 11 amino acids. Trimming pared 4 bases from V and 8 bases from J, leaving 11 bases between. Germline V gene sequence: CDR1 SQVTM, CDR2 ANQGSEA. The CDR3 DNA reads as TGCAGCGTTGGTGGTCGGGAAGGCTACACCTTC. Amino acid sequence: CSVGGREGYTF. The entire variable domain, with the rest obtained from reference TRBV29-1 and TRBJ1-2, is as follows: SAVISQKPSRDICQRGTSLTIQCQVDSQVTMMFWYRQQPGQSLTLIATANQGSEATYESGFVIDKFPISRPNLTFSTLTVSNMSPEDSSIYLCSVGGREGYTFGSGTRLTVV.

The J gene is TRBJ1-4, the V gene TRBV30; no clear D gene. This CDR3 has 13 amino acids. Germline V CDR1 and CDR2: GTSNPN, SVGIG (reference sequence). Between the trimmed V and J ends, which lost 0 bases and 7 bases, there was a span of 9 bases. CDR3 protein: CAWSVQGGEKLFF. The CDR3 region has the DNA TGTGCCTGGAGTGTACAAGGCGGTGAAAAACTGTTTTTT. The full variable domain, rest sourced from reference TRBV30 and TRBJ1-4, is SQTIHQWPATLVQPVGSPLSLECTVEGTSNPNLYWYRQAAGRGLQLLFYSVGIGQISSEVPQNLSASRPQDRQFILSSKKLLLSDSGFYLCAWSVQGGEKLFFGSGTQLSVL.

J is TRBJ2-2 and V is TRBV19, with TRBD1 identical over 11 bases. This CDR3 is 16 amino acids long. Germline CDR1 is LNHDA and CDR2 is SQIVND (reference sequence). V lost 7 bases and J lost 3; bases outside the gene matches: 7. CDR3 nucleotides: TGTGCCAGTACTCAGAGGGACAGGGGGTACACCGGGGAGCTGTTTTTT. Its translation: CASTQRDRGYTGELFF.

Here the CDR3 DNA reads TGCGCCAGCAGCTTCAGCACCTATCAAACTAGCGGGAGGGCCGGCACAGATACGCAGTATTTT. Translated: CASSFSTYQTSGRAGTDTQYF. J is TRBJ2-3 and V is TRBV5-1; 13 positions agree with TRBD2. CDR3 size: 21 residues. Unmatched junction bases numbered 16, after V lost 2 bases and J lost 1 base. CDR1 and CDR2 from the germline V gene are SGHRS and YFSETQ.

The rearrangement joins TRBV7-3 to TRBJ2-1; D perhaps matches TRBD2 (6 bases). This CDR3 comprises 14 residues. The germline V and J ends were trimmed by 2 bases and 5 bases, with 10 bases remaining between them. Germline V gene lookup returns CDR1 SGHTA and CDR2 FQGTGA. The CDR3 DNA reads as TGTGCCAGCAGCTTATCGGGAGCAAACAATGAGCAGTTCTTC. Protein sequence: CASSLSGANNEQFF.

The chain links TRBV14 to TRBJ1-2; TRBD1 matches at 9 bases. Trimming removed 4 bases from V and 2 bases from J; junction bases left unmatched: 2. This CDR3 is built from 14 residues. Germline loops: CDR1 SGHDN, CDR2 FVKESK. The chain's CDR3 is CASSLGTGNYGYTF. The DNA for the CDR3 is TGTGCCAGCAGCCTAGGGACAGGGAACTATGGCTACACCTTC.

The chain carries TRBV7-2 and TRBJ2-3, with D unresolved. Trimming removed 3 bases from V and 0 bases from J, with 7 bases in between. Germline values: CDR1 SGHTA, CDR2 FQGNSA. The CDR3 is 14 amino acids. For the CDR3, the DNA is TGTGCCAGCAGCTTTTACAGCAGCACAGATACGCAGTATTTT. It translates to CASSFYSSTDTQYF.

The chain combines TRBV19 with TRBJ1-5; no definite D call. With 0 bases removed from V and 0 bases from J, the gap between germline ends came to 6 bases. There are 15 residues in the CDR3. Germline V CDR1 and CDR2: LNHDA, SQIVND (reference sequence). In DNA, the CDR3 is TGTGCCAGTAGTATAGATTTTAATAGCAATCAGCCCCAGCATTTT. It encodes CASSIDFNSNQPQHF.

The rearrangement uses TRBV10-3 and TRBJ1-4, with 8 bases fitting TRBD1. Germline lookup yields CDR1 ENHRY and CDR2 SYGVKD. The CDR3 contains 14 residues. Trimming at V came to 8 bases and at J to 7 bases, leaving 9 bases not matched to a gene. The CDR3 nucleotides are TGTGCCATCCGCCCCACAGGGGGGTCTGAAAAACTGTTTTTT. It specifies CAIRPTGGSEKLFF.

As DNA, the CDR3 is TGTGCCAGCACTACCTCCTCTTACGAGCAGTACTTC. This translates into CASTTSSYEQYF. The rearrangement joins TRBV6-1 to TRBJ2-5; D not certain. Judging by the DNA end, TRBJ2-7 fits better; the J call may be wrong. The CDR3 contains 12 residues. CDR1 and CDR2 from the germline V gene are MNHNS and SASEGT.

This chain connects TRBV6-1 to TRBJ2-5; no definite D call. This CDR3 is built from 15 residues. V was trimmed by 2 bases and J by 0 bases, leaving 10 bases between them. Germline loops: CDR1 MNHNS, CDR2 SASEGT. CDR3 DNA: TGTGCCAGCAGTGAACTACCATCGTACCAAGAGACCCAGTACTTC. Its protein product is CASSELPSYQETQYF.

V is TRBV19 and J is TRBJ1-2; D not resolved. CDR1 and CDR2 (germline): LNHDA, SQIVND (reference sequence). The CDR3 is 14 residues long. Trimming took off 3 bases at V and 3 bases at J, with 11 bases between the two ends. This CDR3 reads CASSIRDLDYGYTF. In DNA, the CDR3 is TGTGCCAGTAGTATTCGGGATTTGGACTATGGCTACACCTTC.

The chain employs TRBV30 and TRBJ1-1; 9 nucleotides align to TRBD1. The CDR3 consists of 14 residues. V gave up 3 bases and J gave up 5 bases; unmatched junction bases: 7. CDR1 and CDR2 (germline): GTSNPN, SVGIG (reference sequence). For the CDR3, the DNA is TGTGCCTGGAGACCACAGGGGGCGAGAACTGAAGCTTTCTTT. Residues: CAWRPQGARTEAFF.

The chain couples TRBV10-3 to TRBJ2-1; 10 bases are shared with TRBD2. Germline trimming cut 6 bases from V and 8 bases from J; bases unmatched to any gene: 4. CDR1 ENHRY and CDR2 SYGVKD come from the germline V gene. The CDR3 runs to 13 residues. CDR3 loop: CAIRQAGGDEQFF. The CDR3 bases are TGTGCCATCAGGCAAGCGGGAGGGGATGAGCAGTTCTTC.

The J gene is TRBJ2-1, the V gene TRBV27, with TRBD2 identical over 10 bases. Germline loops: CDR1 MNHEY, CDR2 SMNVEV (reference sequence). J lost 4 bases, V lost 5 bases, and 5 bases had no gene match. The CDR3 runs 15 residues. The CDR3 sequence: CASSRGLAPYNEQFF. CDR3 bases: TGTGCCAGCAGTCGGGGACTAGCGCCTTACAATGAGCAGTTCTTC.

The chain employs TRBV6-5 and TRBJ2-4; TRBD1 matches at 10 bases. Germline V gene sequence: CDR1 MNHEY, CDR2 SVGAGI. This CDR3 has 13 residues. The V segment lost 7 bases and the J segment 8 bases; nucleotides outside the gene matches: 5. The CDR3 loop is CASKGTGVDIQYF. As DNA, the CDR3 is TGTGCCAGCAAGGGGACAGGGGTAGACATTCAGTACTTC.

Written as DNA, the CDR3 is TGTGCCAGCAGCCTTACCGACGGACAGGGGGTATCTCCCGGGGAGCTGTTTTTT. This sequence encodes CASSLTDGQGVSPGELFF. This chain connects TRBV5-5 to TRBJ2-2; TRBD1 matches 10 bases. The CDR3 runs to 18 residues. V was clipped by 4 bases and J by 6 bases; unmatched bases: 15. Germline assignment: CDR1 SGHKS and CDR2 YYEKEE (reference sequence).